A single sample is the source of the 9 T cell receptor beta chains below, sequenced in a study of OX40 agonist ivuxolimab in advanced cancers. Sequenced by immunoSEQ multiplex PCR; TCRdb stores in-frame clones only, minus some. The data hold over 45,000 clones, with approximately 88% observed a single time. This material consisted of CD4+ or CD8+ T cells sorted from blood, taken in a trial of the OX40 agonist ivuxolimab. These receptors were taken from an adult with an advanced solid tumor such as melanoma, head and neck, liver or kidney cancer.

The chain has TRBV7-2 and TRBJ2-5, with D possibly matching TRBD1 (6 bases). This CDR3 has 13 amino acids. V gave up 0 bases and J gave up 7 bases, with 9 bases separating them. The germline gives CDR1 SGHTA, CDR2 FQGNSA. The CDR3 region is CASSLAGAGTQYF. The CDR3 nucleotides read TGTGCCAGCAGCTTAGCGGGGGCTGGGACCCAGTACTTC.

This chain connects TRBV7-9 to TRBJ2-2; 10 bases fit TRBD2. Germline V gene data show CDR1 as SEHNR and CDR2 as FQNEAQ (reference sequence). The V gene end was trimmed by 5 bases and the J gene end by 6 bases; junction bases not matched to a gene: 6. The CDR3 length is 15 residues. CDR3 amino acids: CASSPSGGASGELFF. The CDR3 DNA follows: TGTGCCAGCAGCCCGAGCGGGGGGGCCTCCGGGGAGCTGTTTTTT. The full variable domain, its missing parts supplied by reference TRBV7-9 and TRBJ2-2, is DTGVSQNPRHKITKRGQNVTFRCDPISEHNRLYWYRQTLGQGPEFLTYFQNEAQLEKSRLLSDRFSAERPKGSFSTLEIQRTEQGDSAMYLCASSPSGGASGELFFGEGSRLTVL.

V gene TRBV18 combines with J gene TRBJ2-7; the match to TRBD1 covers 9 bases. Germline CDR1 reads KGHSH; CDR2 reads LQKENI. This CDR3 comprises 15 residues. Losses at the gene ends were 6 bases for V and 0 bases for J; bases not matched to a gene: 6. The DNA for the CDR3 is TGTGCCAGCTCCCCCACAGGGGGCCCCTCCTACGAGCAGTACTTC. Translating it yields CASSPTGGPSYEQYF.

The CDR3 spells CASQDRTNTGELFF. DNA of the CDR3: TGTGCCAGCCAAGACAGGACGAACACCGGGGAGCTGTTTTTT. This rearrangement joins TRBV7-6 to TRBJ2-2; a possible D gene is TRBD1 (6 bases). Trimming took 8 bases from V and 0 from J, leaving 10 bases between them. Germline V gene data show CDR1 as SGHVS and CDR2 as FNYEAQ. This CDR3 contains 14 residues.

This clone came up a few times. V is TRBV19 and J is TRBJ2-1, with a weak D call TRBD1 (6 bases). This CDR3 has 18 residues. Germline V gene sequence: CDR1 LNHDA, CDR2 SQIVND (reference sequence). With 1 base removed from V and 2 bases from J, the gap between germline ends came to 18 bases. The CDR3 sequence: CASSIAPIQGYAYNEQFF. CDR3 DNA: TGTGCCAGTAGTATAGCTCCCATCCAGGGGTATGCCTACAATGAGCAGTTCTTC.

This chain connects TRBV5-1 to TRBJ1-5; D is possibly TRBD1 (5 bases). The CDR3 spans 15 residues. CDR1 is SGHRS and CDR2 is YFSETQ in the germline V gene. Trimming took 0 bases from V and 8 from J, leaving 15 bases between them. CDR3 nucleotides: TGCGCCAGCAGCTTGGGAGGGACGGGCATTGAGCCCCAGCATTTT. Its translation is CASSLGGTGIEPQHF.

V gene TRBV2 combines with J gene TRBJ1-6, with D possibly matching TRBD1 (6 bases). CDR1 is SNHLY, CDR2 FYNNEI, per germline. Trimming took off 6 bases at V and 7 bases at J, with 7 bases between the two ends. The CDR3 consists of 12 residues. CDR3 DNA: TGTGCCAGCAGGCAGGGGAATTCACCCCTCCACTTT. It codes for CASRQGNSPLHF.

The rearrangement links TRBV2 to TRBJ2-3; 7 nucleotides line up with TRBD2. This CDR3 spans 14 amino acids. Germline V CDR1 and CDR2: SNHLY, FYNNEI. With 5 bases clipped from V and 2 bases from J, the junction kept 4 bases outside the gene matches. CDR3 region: CASSSSGSTDTQYF. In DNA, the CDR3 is TGTGCCAGCAGTTCTAGCGGCTCCACAGATACGCAGTATTTT. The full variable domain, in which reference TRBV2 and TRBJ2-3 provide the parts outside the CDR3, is EPEVTQTPSHQVTQMGQEVILRCVPISNHLYFYWYRQILGQKVEFLVSFYNNEISEKSEIFDDQFSVERPDGSNFTLKIRSTKLEDSAMYFCASSSSGSTDTQYFGPGTRLTVL.

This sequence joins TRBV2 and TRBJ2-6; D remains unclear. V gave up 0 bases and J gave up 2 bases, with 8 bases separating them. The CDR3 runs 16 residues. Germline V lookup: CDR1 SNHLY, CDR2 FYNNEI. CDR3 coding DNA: TGTGCCAGCAGTGAAGCGGCCGCCCCTGGGGCCAACGTCCTGACTTTC. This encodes CASSEAAAPGANVLTF.